These T cell receptor beta chains were read from a single sample in a study of T cells in Graves' hyperthyroidism and ophthalmopathy. Via MiXCR, TCRdb re-called the multiplex PCR reads, giving one row per CDR3 protein. The data hold 450,000 to 650,000 distinct CDR3 sequences, with under 20% observed a single time. Sequencing was carried out using blood. These receptors were collected from a woman in her late teens or twenties with Graves' ophthalmopathy. CDR3s include the opening cysteine and the closing phenylalanine or tryptophan. D genes are given only for firm matches. Size is stated for part of the rows, as once, few or many counts, or as a class when the clone is expanded.

>NA|TRBD1|TRBV3-1|TRBJ2-3
TGTGCCAGCAGCCAAGAGGGACAGGGAGTCACAGATACGCAGTATTTT
CASSQEGQGVTDTQYF
>NA|TRBD1|TRBV10-3|TRBJ2-7
TGTGCCATCAGTGAGTCCGACTGGACAGGTTCCCCCGAGCAGTACTTC
CAISESDWTGSPEQYF
>NA|TRBD2|TRBV4-1|TRBJ2-5
TGCGCCAGCAGCCAAGATGCCAGCGGGAGCGGGGGGGAGACCCAGTACTTC
CASSQDASGSGGETQYF
>many|TRBD1|TRBV7-2|TRBJ2-7
TGTGCCAGCAGCTCGTCCGGGACAGGCGCCTTGAGGCAGTACTTC
CASSSSGTGALRQYF
>few|TRBD2|TRBV19|TRBJ2-1
TGTGCCAGTAGTATAGGGGGGGACTGGCGGGGGAGCTCCTACAATGAGCAGTTCTTC
CASSIGGDWRGSSYNEQFF
>few|NA|TRBV4-1|TRBJ1-5
TGCGCCAGCAGCCACTTACCCCTCCAGAGGCACGGCTGGAATCAGCCCCAGCATTTT
CASSHLPLQRHGWNQPQHF
>many|TRBD1|TRBV7-2|TRBJ1-5
TGTGCCAGCAGCTATGACAGGGCCCATCAGCCCCAGCATTTT
CASSYDRAHQPQHF
>many|TRBD2|TRBV6-1|TRBJ2-1
TGTGCCAGCAGCGAAGGGACTAGCGGGGGGGTCTATGAGCAGTTCTTC
CASSEGTSGGVYEQFF
>few|TRBD1|TRBV28|TRBJ1-6
TGTGCCAGCAGTGGGGGGACAGTCAATTCACCCCTCCACTTT
CASSGGTVNSPLHF
>many|TRBD1|TRBV7-6|TRBJ2-3
TGTGCCAGCAGCTACCGGGACAGGGTCGAAGATACGCAGTATTTT
CASSYRDRVEDTQYF
>NA|TRBD1|TRBV6-1|TRBJ2-3
TGTGCCAGTCAAACAGGGGGCTTGGATACGCAGTATTTT
CASQTGGLDTQYF
>many|TRBD1|TRBV5-1|TRBJ1-1
TGCGCCAGCAGCTCTGGACAGGGCGAAATGACTGAAGCTTTCTTT
CASSSGQGEMTEAFF
>few|TRBD1|TRBV27|TRBJ1-4
TGTGCCAGCAGTCAACAGGGGGCAGGGGAAAAACTGTTTTTT
CASSQQGAGEKLFF
>NA|TRBD2|TRBV6-5|TRBJ2-1
TGCGCCAGCAGTTACTCGGCTAGCGGGGTCAATGAGCAGTTCTTC
CASSYSASGVNEQFF
>few|TRBD2|TRBV28|TRBJ2-1
TGTGCCAGCACTAGCGGGGGTTACAATGAGCAGTTCTTC
CASTSGGYNEQFF
>NA|NA|TRBV4-1|TRBJ1-2
TGCGCCAGCAGCCAAGATCAAGTCCGCTATGGCTACACCTTC
CASSQDQVRYGYTF
>NA|NA|TRBV9|TRBJ1-6
TGTGCCAGCAGCGTAGGAGATAATTCACCCCTCCACTTT
CASSVGDNSPLHF
>many|NA|TRBV11-2|TRBJ1-2
TGTGCCAGCAGAGGAGGTTATGGCTACACCTTC
CASRGGYGYTF
>few|NA|TRBV9|TRBJ2-1
TGTGCCAGCAGCGTAACGGGGGCGAGATGGGACAATGAGCAGTTCTTC
CASSVTGARWDNEQFF
>many|NA|TRBV6-1|TRBJ1-1
TGTGCCAGCATCGGGGGGGGGAACACTGAAGCTTTCTTT
CASIGGGNTEAFF
>NA|NA|TRBV4-1|TRBJ2-1
TGCGCCAGCAGCCAGCCCCTACGGGACCCGGGGGTGAATGAGCAGTTCTTC
CASSQPLRDPGVNEQFF
>few|TRBD1|TRBV7-3|TRBJ2-7
TGTGCCAGCAGCTTAAATGACAGGGGGGAATCCTACGAGCAGTACTTC
CASSLNDRGESYEQYF
>few|NA|TRBV19|TRBJ2-3
TGTGCCAGTAGCGAAGAATCCAATGGTCAAGATACGCAGTATTTT
CASSEESNGQDTQYF
>NA|TRBD2|TRBV6-4|TRBJ2-1
TGTGCCAGCAGTGACTCGGGAGGGCCCTACAATGAGCAGTTCTTC
CASSDSGGPYNEQFF
>many|NA|TRBV28|TRBJ2-7
TGTGCCAGCAGTTTGATGTCCCAGACCGAGCAGTACTTC
CASSLMSQTEQYF
>NA|NA|TRBV29-1|TRBJ2-5
TGCAGCGACGGACGGCAGGGTGGGGAGACCCAGTACTTC
CSDGRQGGETQYF